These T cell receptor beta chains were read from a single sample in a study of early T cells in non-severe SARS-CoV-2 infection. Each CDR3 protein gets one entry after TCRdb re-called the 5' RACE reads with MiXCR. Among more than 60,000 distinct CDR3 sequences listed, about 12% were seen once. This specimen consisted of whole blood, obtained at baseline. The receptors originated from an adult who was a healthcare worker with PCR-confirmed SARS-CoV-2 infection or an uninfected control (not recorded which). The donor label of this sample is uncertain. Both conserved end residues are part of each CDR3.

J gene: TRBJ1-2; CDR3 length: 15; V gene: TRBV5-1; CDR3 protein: CASSLDTPRGYGYTF
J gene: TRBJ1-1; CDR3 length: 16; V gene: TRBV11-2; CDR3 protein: CASTQQSRIANTEAFF
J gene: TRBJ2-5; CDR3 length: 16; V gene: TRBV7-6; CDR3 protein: CASSLVRARGQETQYF
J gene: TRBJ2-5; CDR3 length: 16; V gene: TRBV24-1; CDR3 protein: CATSDFTGGNQETQYF
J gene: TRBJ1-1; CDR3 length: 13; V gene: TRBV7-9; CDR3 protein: CASSRATNTEAFF
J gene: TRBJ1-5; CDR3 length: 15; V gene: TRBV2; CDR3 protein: CASSGGQGFNQPQHF
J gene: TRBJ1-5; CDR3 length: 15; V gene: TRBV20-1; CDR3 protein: CSATDKNTPSQPQHF
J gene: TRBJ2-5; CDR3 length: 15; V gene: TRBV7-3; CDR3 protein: CASSLTGTAQETQYF
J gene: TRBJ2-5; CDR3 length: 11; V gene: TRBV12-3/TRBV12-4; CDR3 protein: CASSQGNNQYF
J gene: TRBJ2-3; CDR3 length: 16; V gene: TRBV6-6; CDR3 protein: CASSYSGGGLPNTQYF
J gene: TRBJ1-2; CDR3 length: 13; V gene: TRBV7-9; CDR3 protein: CASSFIGLDGYTF
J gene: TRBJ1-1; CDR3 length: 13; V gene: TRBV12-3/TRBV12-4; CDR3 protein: CASSIKRDTEAFF
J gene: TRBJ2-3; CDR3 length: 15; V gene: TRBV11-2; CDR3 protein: CASRPGAVGTDTQYF
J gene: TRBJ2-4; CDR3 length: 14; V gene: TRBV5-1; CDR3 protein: CASSGGLAKNIQYF
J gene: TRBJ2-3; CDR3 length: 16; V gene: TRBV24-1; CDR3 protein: CATSDLRSSLDNTQYF
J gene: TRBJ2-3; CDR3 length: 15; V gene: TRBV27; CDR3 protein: CASSFIQRFTDTQYF
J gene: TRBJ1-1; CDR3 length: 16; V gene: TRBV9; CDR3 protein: CASSRLSQYRETEAFF
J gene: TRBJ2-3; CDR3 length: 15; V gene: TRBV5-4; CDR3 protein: CASSLDNRGPDTQYF
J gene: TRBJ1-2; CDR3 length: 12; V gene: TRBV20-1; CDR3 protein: CSARRENYGYTF
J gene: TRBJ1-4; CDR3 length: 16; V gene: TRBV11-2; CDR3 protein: CASSLVLGATNEKLFF
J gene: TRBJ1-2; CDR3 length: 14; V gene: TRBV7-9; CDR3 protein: CASSFGGARYGYTF
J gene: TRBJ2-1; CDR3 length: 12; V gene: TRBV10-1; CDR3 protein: CASSENLGEQFF
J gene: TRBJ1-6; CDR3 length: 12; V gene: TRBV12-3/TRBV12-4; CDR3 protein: CASSLGQVSLHF
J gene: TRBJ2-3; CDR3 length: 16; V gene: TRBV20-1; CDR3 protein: CSGAPPRTGILDTQYF
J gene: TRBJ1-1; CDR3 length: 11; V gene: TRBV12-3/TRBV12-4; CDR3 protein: CASSFLGLAFF